The 5 T cell receptor beta chains below come from one sample, sequenced in a study of blood T cell repertoires in COVID-19. Repertoires were generated with immunoSEQ multiplex PCR, while TCRdb's copy carries only in-frame clones and drops some. The sample holds 260,000 or so clones, over 75% seen once. The sample taken for sequencing was peripheral blood. These receptors all stem from a human donor in a cohort sampled during active COVID-19.

The rearrangement links TRBV9 to TRBJ2-7; maybe TRBD1 (6 bases). Germline CDR1 and CDR2: SGDLS and YYNGEE. The CDR3 length is 15 residues. The V end lost 0 bases, the J end lost 2 bases, and 12 bases lay between the germline ends. The CDR3 spells CASSVGRQGTYEQYF. Here the CDR3 DNA reads TGTGCCAGCAGCGTAGGGAGGCAGGGGACCTACGAGCAGTACTTC.

The CDR3 region has the DNA TGTGCCAGAAGCTTAAAGATTAGCGAGGAAAAACTGTTTTTT. This codes for CARSLKISEEKLFF. The chain carries TRBV5-3 and TRBJ1-4; no clear D gene. TRBV5-3 is filed as an ORF, its function uncertain. V was cut by 2 bases and J by 8 bases, with 13 bases left in between. This CDR3 has 14 amino acids.

This clone was counted at least ten times. This same CDR3 is encoded by further DNA sequences in the sample. The chain uses TRBV19 and TRBJ2-3, with TRBD2 matching over 10 bases. This CDR3 spans 15 amino acids. CDR1 LNHDA and CDR2 SQIVND come from the germline V gene (reference sequence). Losses at the gene ends were 5 bases for V and 2 bases for J; bases not matched to a gene: 4. The CDR3 loop is CASSWTSGNTDTQYF. Here the CDR3 DNA reads TGTGCCAGTAGTTGGACTAGCGGTAACACAGATACGCAGTATTTT. The full variable domain, in which reference TRBV19 and TRBJ2-3 provide the parts outside the CDR3, is DGGITQSPKYLFRKEGQNVTLSCEQNLNHDAMYWYRQDPGQGLRLIYYSQIVNDFQKGDIAEGYSVSREKKESFPLTVTSAQKNPTAFYLCASSWTSGNTDTQYFGPGTRLTVL.

This clone was counted a few times. The genes are TRBV2 and TRBJ2-3; 10 nucleotides agree with TRBD2. V lost 3 bases, J lost 1 base, and 4 bases stayed unmatched. The germline V gene has CDR1 SNHLY and CDR2 FYNNEI. CDR3 length equals 16 residues. The DNA of the CDR3 is TGTGCCAGCAGTGATTTTCTAGCGGGGGGCACAGATACGCAGTATTTT. It yields the protein CASSDFLAGGTDTQYF.

The V call is TRBV16, the J call TRBJ1-1; 11 bases agree with TRBD1. CDR3 length equals 15 residues. The V segment lost 0 bases and the J segment 5 bases; nucleotides outside the gene matches: 2. Per germline, CDR1 KGHSY and CDR2 FQNENV. The CDR3: CASSQSGTGGTEAFF. The CDR3 coding sequence is TGTGCCAGCAGCCAATCCGGGACAGGGGGGACTGAAGCTTTCTTT.